This TCR beta chain derives from a study of cytomegalovirus exposure and HLA in healthy donors. Whole-study context: Unique TCR beta sequences numbering about 100 million came from approximately 180 million T cells in an earlier analysis. Of all 400 or so donors who were genotyped, roughly 81% belonged to the Caucasian-associated ancestry cluster. Overall study findings and caveats: The authors later linked a missense DCLRE1C variant to TCR beta V- and J-gene trimming.

Germline CDR1 LNHDA, CDR2 SQIVND (reference sequence). The CDR3 has 16 amino acids. With 8 bases removed from V and 8 bases from J, the gap between germline ends came to 27 bases. Primers included in the PCR were 60 Vbeta and 13 Jbeta primers. Assay used: immunoSEQ multiplex PCR; TCRdb lists only in-frame clones, some missing. Of 100,000 to 120,000 clones in the sample, around four fifths were seen once. With respect to this clone: No antigen is known for it.

The rearrangement links TRBV19 to TRBJ1-1; D remains ambiguous. The TCR comes from a man younger than 45 in good health and CMV-seropositive. Material for sequencing was PBMCs. This chain's CDR3 is CASLPSGSSLLHEAFF. As DNA, the CDR3 is TGTGCCAGTCTCCCTTCGGGGAGTTCTCTTCTCCACGAAGCTTTCTTT.